Presented here are 13 T cell receptor beta chains from one specimen sequenced in a study of blood T cell repertoires in COVID-19. Using immunoSEQ multiplex PCR, the repertoire was profiled, and TCRdb retains in-frame clones only, with some absent. The data contain roughly 160,000 clones, over 75% of them singletons. What was sequenced was PBMCs or T cells enriched from blood (not recorded which). The source of these receptors is a man between 50 and 59 years old who had recovered from COVID-19.

This rearrangement joins TRBV28 to TRBJ2-3, with D perhaps TRBD1 (6 bases). CDR3 length equals 14 residues. V was cut by 6 bases and J by 6 bases, with 16 bases left in between. Germline V gives CDR1 MDHEN, CDR2 SYDVKM. CDR3 amino acids: CASRQGRGPDTQYF. The CDR3 DNA reads TGTGCCAGCAGACAGGGCAGGGGCCCCGATACGCAGTATTTT.

This clone occurred a few times. The V gene is TRBV2, the J gene TRBJ2-5; no clear D. Germline CDR1 is SNHLY and CDR2 is FYNNEI. This CDR3 region has 14 residues. V dropped 2 bases and J dropped 4 bases, with 11 bases sitting between them. The CDR3 nucleotides read TGTGCCAGCAGTGAACTGTGGTTCGGAGAGACCCAGTACTTC. Translating it yields CASSELWFGETQYF.

The chain is built from TRBV11-3 and TRBJ2-1; 7 nucleotides agree with TRBD1. After removal of 6 bases from V and 4 bases from J, the junction contained 6 bases not matched to a gene. CDR3 size: 14 residues. The germline V gene has CDR1 SGHNT and CDR2 YENEEA. In nucleotides, the CDR3 is TGTGCCAGCAGTTTGCAGGGGGAATACAATGAGCAGTTCTTC. Protein sequence: CASSLQGEYNEQFF.

The gene calls are TRBV6-1 and TRBJ1-2; no reliable D call. CDR1 and CDR2 from the germline V gene are MNHNS and SASEGT. The CDR3 has 14 amino acids. Trimming stripped 0 bases from V and 0 bases from J, with 5 bases between. CDR3: CASSEARSNYGYTF. The CDR3, as DNA: TGTGCCAGCAGTGAAGCCAGGTCTAACTATGGCTACACCTTC.

The V call is TRBV5-1, the J call TRBJ1-4; 7 positions agree with TRBD1. V lost 2 bases and J lost 8; bases outside the gene matches: 3. The CDR3 runs to 13 residues. Germline lookup yields CDR1 SGHRS and CDR2 YFSETQ. CDR3 protein: CASSLTGEEKLFF. In nucleotides, the CDR3 is TGCGCCAGCAGCTTAACAGGGGAAGAAAAACTGTTTTTT.

This clone has more than one count but fewer than ten. The chain combines TRBV20-1 with TRBJ1-1, with D hard to call. CDR1 is DFQATT, CDR2 SNEGSKA, per germline (reference sequence). The CDR3 runs 11 residues. Trimming removed 8 bases at V and 3 bases at J, with 10 bases between. The chain's CDR3 is CSRNYYTEAFF. Written as DNA, the CDR3 is TGCAGTCGGAACTATTACACTGAAGCTTTCTTT.

J is TRBJ2-2 and V is TRBV5-4, with D maybe TRBD2 (6 bases). The V end lost 4 bases, the J end lost 5 bases, and 9 bases lay between the germline ends. The V gene's germline CDR1 is SGHNT and CDR2 YYREEE (reference sequence). The CDR3 consists of 13 residues. In nucleotides, the CDR3 is TGTGCCAGCAGCGCGGGACCAACCGGGGAGCTGTTTTTT. Translating gives CASSAGPTGELFF.

The genes are TRBV9 and TRBJ2-2; D may be TRBD1 (6 bases). There are 16 residues in the CDR3. V lost 2 bases to trimming and J lost 4 bases, with 15 bases between them. Germline values: CDR1 SGDLS, CDR2 YYNGEE. The CDR3 reads CASSVRDARGTGELFF. DNA for the CDR3: TGTGCCAGCAGCGTTCGGGACGCCAGGGGCACCGGGGAGCTGTTTTTT.

V usage is TRBV19 and J usage is TRBJ1-5, with D possibly being TRBD1 (6 bases). Trimming shortened V by 5 bases and J by 4 bases, and 15 bases separated the two germline ends. The V gene's germline CDR1 is LNHDA and CDR2 SQIVND (reference sequence). The CDR3 has 15 residues. DNA of the CDR3: TGTGCCAGTAGTCTACAGGGAACAGGGAATCAGCCCCAGCATTTT. Translating it yields CASSLQGTGNQPQHF.

The rearrangement uses TRBV19 and TRBJ2-2; a possible D gene is TRBD2 (6 bases). Trimming cost V 0 bases and J 4 bases, with 9 bases left between them. Germline V gene sequence: CDR1 LNHDA, CDR2 SQIVND (reference sequence). The CDR3 extends over 15 amino acids. The CDR3 DNA reads as TGTGCCAGTAGTATAGATACGGGGGTCACCGGGGAGCTGTTTTTT. Its protein product is CASSIDTGVTGELFF.

The V gene is TRBV24-1, the J gene TRBJ2-1; weak D call: TRBD2 (6 bases). V lost 1 base to trimming and J lost 9 bases, with 21 bases between them. The CDR3 extends over 17 amino acids. Germline values: CDR1 KGHDR, CDR2 SFDVKD. The CDR3: CATSDFSGTPSGSEQFF. In DNA form, the CDR3 reads TGTGCCACCAGTGATTTTTCCGGGACTCCCTCGGGATCTGAGCAGTTCTTC.

This clone was counted between two and nine times. Here the CDR3 DNA reads TGTGCCAGCAGCTACATGCAGGGGCCCTACGAGCAGTACTTC. Protein product: CASSYMQGPYEQYF. V and J are TRBV11-2 and TRBJ2-7; D may be TRBD1 (6 bases). V dropped 4 bases and J dropped 2 bases, with 12 bases sitting between them. From germline, CDR1 is SGHAT and CDR2 FQNNGV. The CDR3 totals 14 residues.

The chain couples TRBV5-1 to TRBJ2-3, with TRBD2 identical over 8 bases. V dropped 4 bases and J dropped 2; count of bases not matched to a gene: 3. The germline V gene encodes CDR1 SGHRS and CDR2 YFSETQ. This CDR3 region has 14 residues. CDR3 residues: CASSGGGTTDTQYF. The CDR3 nucleotides are TGCGCCAGCAGCGGCGGGGGGACCACAGATACGCAGTATTTT.